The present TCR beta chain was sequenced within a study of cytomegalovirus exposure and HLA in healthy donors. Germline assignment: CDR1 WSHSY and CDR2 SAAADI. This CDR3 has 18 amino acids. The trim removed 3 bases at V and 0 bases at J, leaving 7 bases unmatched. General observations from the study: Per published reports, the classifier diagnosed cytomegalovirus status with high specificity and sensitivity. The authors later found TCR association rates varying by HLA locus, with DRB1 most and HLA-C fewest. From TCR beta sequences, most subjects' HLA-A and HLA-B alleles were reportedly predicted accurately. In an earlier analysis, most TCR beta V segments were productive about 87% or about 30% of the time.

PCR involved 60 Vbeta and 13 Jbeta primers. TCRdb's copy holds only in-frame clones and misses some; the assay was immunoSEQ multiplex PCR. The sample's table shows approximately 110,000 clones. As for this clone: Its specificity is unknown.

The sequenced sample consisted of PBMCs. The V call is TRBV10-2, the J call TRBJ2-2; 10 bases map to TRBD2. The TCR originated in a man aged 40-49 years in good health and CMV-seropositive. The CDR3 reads CASSDPSGSGTNTGELFF. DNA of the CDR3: TGCGCCAGCAGTGACCCTAGCGGGAGTGGGACGAACACCGGGGAGCTGTTTTTT.